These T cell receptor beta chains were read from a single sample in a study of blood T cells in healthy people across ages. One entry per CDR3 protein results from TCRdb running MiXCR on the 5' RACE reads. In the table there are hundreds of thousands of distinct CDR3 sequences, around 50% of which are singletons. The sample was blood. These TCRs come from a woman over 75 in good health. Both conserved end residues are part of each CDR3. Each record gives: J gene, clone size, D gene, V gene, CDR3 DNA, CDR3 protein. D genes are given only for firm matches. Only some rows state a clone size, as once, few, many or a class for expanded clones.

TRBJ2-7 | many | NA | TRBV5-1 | TGCGCCAGCAGCCCGGGACCAAATTCTGAGCCTTCCTACGAGCAGTACTTC | CASSPGPNSEPSYEQYF
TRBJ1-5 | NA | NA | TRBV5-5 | TGTGCCAGCAGCTTGCAGGGTTTCAATCAGCCCCAGCATTTT | CASSLQGFNQPQHF
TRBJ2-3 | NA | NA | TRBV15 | TGTGCCACCAGCGGAGGGGCGCAAACAGATACGCAGTATTTT | CATSGGAQTDTQYF
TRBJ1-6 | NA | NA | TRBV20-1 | TGCAGTGCTAGAGCCGGACGTAATTCACCCCTCCACTTT | CSARAGRNSPLHF
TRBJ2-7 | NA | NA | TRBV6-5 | TGTGCCAGCAGTTACTCCCCCGGACCTCAAATTCACGAGCAGTACTTC | CASSYSPGPQIHEQYF
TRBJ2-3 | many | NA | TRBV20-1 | TGCAGTGCTAGGGGGCAGATCCCAGATACGCAGTATTTT | CSARGQIPDTQYF
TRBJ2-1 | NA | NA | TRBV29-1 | TGCAGCGCTCAGCCGGGAGACAATGAGCAGTTCTTC | CSAQPGDNEQFF
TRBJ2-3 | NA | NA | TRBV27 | TGTGCCAGCAGTTTAGCCGGGCCGATCACAATTACGCAGTATTTT | CASSLAGPITITQYF
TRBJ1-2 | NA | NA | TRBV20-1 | TGCAGTGCTAGAGAGGGGCAGTCTAACTATGGCTACACCTTC | CSAREGQSNYGYTF
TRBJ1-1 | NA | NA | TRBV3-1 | TGTGCCAGCAGCCAAAACGAGGGGAGGAAGGCTTTCTTT | CASSQNEGRKAFF
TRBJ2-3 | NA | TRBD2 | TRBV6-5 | TGTGCCACCCGTCCGGGACTAGGACCAGATACGCAGTATTTT | CATRPGLGPDTQYF
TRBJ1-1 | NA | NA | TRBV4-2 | TGTGCCAGCAGCCAAGTCGATCGGGGAGCTTTCTTT | CASSQVDRGAFF
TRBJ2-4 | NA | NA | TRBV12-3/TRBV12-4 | TGTGCCAGCAGTGCGGGAACCCACAGGAGCATTCAGTACTTC | CASSAGTHRSIQYF
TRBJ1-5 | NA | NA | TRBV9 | TGTGCCAGCAGCCCCGTGGGGTACAATCAGCCCCAGCATTTT | CASSPVGYNQPQHF
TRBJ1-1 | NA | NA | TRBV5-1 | TGCGCCAGCAGTTCGATCGGGACGGTCGAAGGAGCTTTCTTT | CASSSIGTVEGAFF
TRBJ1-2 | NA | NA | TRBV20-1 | TGCAGTGCTAGTTCGGGAGGTGGCTACACCTTC | CSASSGGGYTF
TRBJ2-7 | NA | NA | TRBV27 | TGTGCCAGCAGTGTACAGGTATCCTACGAGCAGTACTTC | CASSVQVSYEQYF
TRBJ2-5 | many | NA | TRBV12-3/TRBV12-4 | TGTGCCAGCAACCTTCAGGGCAGTGGAGAGACCCAGTACTTC | CASNLQGSGETQYF
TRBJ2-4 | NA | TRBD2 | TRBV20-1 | TGCAGTGCCCGACTAGCGGGAGCCCCCGTGGGGATGGGTGAGCAGTACTTC | CSARLAGAPVGMGEQYF
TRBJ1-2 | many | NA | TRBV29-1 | TGCAGCGTTGGGGAGGTTAGGAATGGCTACACCTTC | CSVGEVRNGYTF
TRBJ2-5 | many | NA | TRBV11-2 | TGTGCCAGCAGCTTAGTGGGGGGTAGCCAAGAGACCCAGTACTTC | CASSLVGGSQETQYF
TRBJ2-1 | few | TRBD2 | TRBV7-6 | TGTGCCAGCAGCCCTGGACTAGCATACGAGCAGTTCTTC | CASSPGLAYEQFF